The clone carrying this TCR beta chain came up once. These data originate in a study of blood T cell repertoires in COVID-19. About the study: The samples span acute and convalescent COVID-19 from the United States, Italy and Spain. T cells, B-cell-depleted T cells, or PBMCs supplied cDNA or gDNA.

The length of the CDR3 is 13 residues. Trimming cost V 3 bases and J 5 bases, with 11 bases left between them. Source study methods: Quantification of nucleated cells was approximated via reference gene primer amplification. The method was immunoSEQ multiplex PCR; TCRdb's version includes in-frame clones alone and lacks a portion of them. V, J and clone size derive from that table, while D and trimming were established from the DNA sequence. The sample records roughly 56,000 clones, about 91% being singletons. The chain carries TRBV23-1 and TRBJ2-7; D is undetermined. TRBV23-1 is flagged as an ORF with uncertain function. The sequencing sample was made of peripheral blood. The TCR originated in a man aged 50 to 60 with active COVID-19. The DNA for the CDR3 is TGCGCCAGCAGTCATTCAGGATACCACGAGCAGTACTTC. It yields the protein CASSHSGYHEQYF.